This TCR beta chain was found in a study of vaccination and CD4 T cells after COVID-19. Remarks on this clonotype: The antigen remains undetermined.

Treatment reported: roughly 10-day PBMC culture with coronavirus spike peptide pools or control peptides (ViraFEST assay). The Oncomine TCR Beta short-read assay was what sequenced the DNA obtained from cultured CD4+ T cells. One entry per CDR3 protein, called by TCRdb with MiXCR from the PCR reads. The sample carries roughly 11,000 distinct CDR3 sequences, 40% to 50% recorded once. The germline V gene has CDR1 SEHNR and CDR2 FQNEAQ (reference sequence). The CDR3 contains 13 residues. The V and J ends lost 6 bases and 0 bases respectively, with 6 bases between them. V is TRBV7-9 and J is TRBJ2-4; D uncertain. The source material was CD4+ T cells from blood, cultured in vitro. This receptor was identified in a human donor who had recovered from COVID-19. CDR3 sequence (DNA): TGTGCCAGCAGTCGGACAGCCAAAAACATTCAGTACTTC. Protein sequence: CASSRTAKNIQYF.